The 9 T cell receptor beta chains in this list originate from one sample, sequenced in a study of T cells after posttransplantation cyclophosphamide. Data came from immunoSEQ multiplex PCR; TCRdb stores just in-frame clones and leaves some out. Recorded here are 30,000 to 50,000 clones, none singletons. Sequenced: PBMCs. These receptor sequences come from a woman aged 50 to 60 in good health and a related stem cell transplant donor.

This clone has ten or more counts. V is TRBV11-2 and J is TRBJ2-7; possible D gene TRBD2, 7 bases. CDR3 length: 14 amino acids. V was shortened by 2 bases and J by 7 bases, with 15 bases between the two germline ends. CDR1 is SGHAT and CDR2 is FQNNGV in the germline V gene. CDR3 amino acids: CASSLLGGAGEQYF. The CDR3 nucleotides read TGTGCCAGCAGCTTATTAGGGGGGGCCGGAGAGCAGTACTTC.

This clone has at least ten counts. The CDR3 loop reads CASSQAVGGADTQYF. The CDR3 nucleotides read TGTGCCAGCAGCCAAGCTGTAGGGGGGGCAGATACGCAGTATTTT. The chain carries TRBV7-3 and TRBJ2-3; a weak D match, TRBD2 (7 bases). This CDR3 is 15 amino acids long. Germline CDR1 SGHTA, CDR2 FQGTGA. V lost 5 bases and J lost 4, with 16 bases in between.

The table lists this clone with many counts. The genes are TRBV15 and TRBJ2-7; D gene uncertain. Trimming cost V 1 base and J 0 bases, with 13 bases left between them. The CDR3 length is 16 residues. Looked up from germline, CDR1 is LNHNV and CDR2 is YYDKDF (reference sequence). The CDR3 DNA is TGTGCCACCAGCAGAGCCCGAACGGTGTTCTCCTACGAGCAGTACTTC. This gives the protein CATSRARTVFSYEQYF.

This clone has ten or more counts. The V gene is TRBV6-5, the J gene TRBJ2-3; 9 bases map to TRBD2. This CDR3 comprises 15 residues. V lost 6 bases and J lost 1; bases outside the gene matches: 5. Germline V gene sequence: CDR1 MNHEY, CDR2 SVGAGI. The CDR3 spells CASSLAGRGTDTQYF. The DNA of the CDR3 is TGTGCCAGCAGCCTAGCGGGGCGGGGCACAGATACGCAGTATTTT.

At least ten counts were recorded for this clone. The chain joins TRBV7-2 to TRBJ1-2, with 9 bases aligning to TRBD1. The germline V gene has CDR1 SGHTA and CDR2 FQGNSA. The ends lost 5 bases at V and 4 bases at J; junction bases unmatched: 11. This CDR3 is 16 amino acids long. The CDR3 coding sequence is TGTGCCAGCAGCGTAATCCTGCTGGGACAGGGCTATGGCTACACCTTC. Amino acids: CASSVILLGQGYGYTF. The full variable domain, with the rest looked up from reference TRBV7-2 and TRBJ1-2, is GAGVSQSPSNKVTEKGKDVELRCDPISGHTALYWYRQSLGQGLEFLIYFQGNSAPDKSGLPSDRFSAERTGGSVSTLTIQRTQQEDSAVYLCASSVILLGQGYGYTFGSGTRLTVV.

The sample holds many counts of this clone. The V and J genes are TRBV6-6 and TRBJ1-4, with TRBD1 as a possible D gene (5 bases). Per the germline V gene, CDR1 is MNHNY and CDR2 is SVGAGI (reference sequence). With 5 bases removed from V and 8 bases from J, the gap between germline ends came to 18 bases. This CDR3 spans 15 amino acids. The CDR3 sequence is CASSRLGGGEEKLFF. In DNA form, the CDR3 reads TGTGCCAGCAGTCGGCTCGGGGGGGGAGAGGAAAAACTGTTTTTT.

This clone appeared many times. The V gene is TRBV18, the J gene TRBJ1-4, with 9 bases fitting TRBD1. V was clipped by 0 bases and J by 4 bases; unmatched bases: 3. CDR1 KGHSH and CDR2 LQKENI come from the germline V gene. The CDR3 is 16 amino acids. CDR3 protein: CASSPPGTGRNEKLFF. The CDR3 region has the DNA TGTGCCAGCTCACCACCCGGGACAGGGCGTAATGAAAAACTGTTTTTT.

This clone was found many times. The chain couples TRBV5-1 to TRBJ1-4; 12 bases line up with TRBD1. The CDR3 contains 15 residues. Germline V gene data show CDR1 as SGHRS and CDR2 as YFSETQ. Trimming at V came to 4 bases and at J to 6 bases, leaving 4 bases not matched to a gene. CDR3 DNA sequence: TGCGCCAGCAGCGGGGGACAGGGGGCGCATGAAAAACTGTTTTTT. Translated: CASSGGQGAHEKLFF.

This clone was counted ten times or more. The rearrangement joins TRBV19 to TRBJ2-7, with D unclear. CDR3 length: 13 residues. In germline, CDR1 is LNHDA, CDR2 SQIVND (reference sequence). The germline V and J ends were trimmed by 5 bases and 4 bases, with 12 bases remaining between them. CDR3 nucleotide sequence: TGTGCCAGTAGTCCCACACGCTCATACGAGCAGTACTTC. This codes for CASSPTRSYEQYF.